This T cell receptor (beta chain) came from a study of T and B cells in COVID-19 patients. Study at large: Of 20 active-infection patients, over 9 were critically ill with mechanical ventilation or extracorporeal membrane oxygenation. Points from the study as a whole: Highly clonal in active COVID-19, TRB repertoires exceeded healthy-donor diversity and richness at recovery.

In its sample, this clonotype was seen a few times. The antigen is undetermined. Blood genomic DNA input for TRB amplification was about 240-550 ng. TRB rearrangements were amplified by multiplex PCR with BIOMED2 TRB-A/B primers. TCRdb re-derived calls from the multiplex PCR reads in MiXCR, one entry per CDR3 protein. This table has over 8,000 distinct CDR3 sequences, 37% appearing once. The germline CDR1 and CDR2 sequences are LNHDA and SQIVND (reference sequence). The CDR3 spans 15 residues. V was pared by 7 bases and J by 6 bases, with 11 bases of the junction left unmatched. The source is a human donor with active COVID-19. The sequenced material came from blood. The chain links TRBV19 to TRBJ2-5, with 10 bases that match TRBD1. The CDR3 loop is CASTQSTGGVKTQYF. DNA for the CDR3: TGTGCCAGTACCCAATCGACAGGGGGCGTTAAGACCCAGTACTTC.